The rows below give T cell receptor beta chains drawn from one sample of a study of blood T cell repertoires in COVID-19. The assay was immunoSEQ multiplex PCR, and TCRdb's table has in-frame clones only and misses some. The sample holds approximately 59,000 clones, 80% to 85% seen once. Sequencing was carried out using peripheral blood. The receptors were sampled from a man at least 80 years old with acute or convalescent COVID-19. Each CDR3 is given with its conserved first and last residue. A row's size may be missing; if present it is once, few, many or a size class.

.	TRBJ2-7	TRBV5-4	CASRTSGSSEQYF
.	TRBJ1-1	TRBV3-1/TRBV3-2	CASSQRVSPTEAFF
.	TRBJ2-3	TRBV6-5	CASSLREESTDTQYF
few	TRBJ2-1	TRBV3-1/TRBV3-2	CASSQGSGQSYNEQFF
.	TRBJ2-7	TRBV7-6	CASGGSQAYEQYF
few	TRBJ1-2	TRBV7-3	CASSLSSQGGYTF
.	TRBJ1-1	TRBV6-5	CASSFRDTEAFF
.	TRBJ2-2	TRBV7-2	CASSLWGDWIGELFF
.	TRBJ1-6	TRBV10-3	CAIGADPNSSLHF
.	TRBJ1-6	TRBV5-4	CASSPEGDLSPLHF
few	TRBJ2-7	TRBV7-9	CASSPGTGDSYEQYF
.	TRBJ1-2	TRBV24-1	CATSDSRRGQGYGYTF
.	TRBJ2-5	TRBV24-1	CATSDPTTPAEETQYF
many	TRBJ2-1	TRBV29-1	CSAQGNEQFF
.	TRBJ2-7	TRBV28	CASNSGTSYEQYF
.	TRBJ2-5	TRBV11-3	CASSLGSGIETQYF
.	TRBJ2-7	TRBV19	CASSLSTGPHEQYF
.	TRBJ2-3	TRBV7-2	CASSLDGGSTDTQYF
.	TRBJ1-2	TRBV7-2	CASSPWTGGYGYTF
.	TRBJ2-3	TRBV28	CASSLFWDRGRDTQYF
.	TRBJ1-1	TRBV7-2	CASSFEGGNTEAFF
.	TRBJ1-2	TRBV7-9	CASSPTPGQGKIGYGYTF
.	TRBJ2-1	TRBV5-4	CASSLDLAVSYNEQFF
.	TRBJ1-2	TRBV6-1	CASSELQRGYTF
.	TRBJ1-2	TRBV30	CAWSRDRALGYTF
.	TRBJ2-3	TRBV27	CASSLLLSTDTQYF
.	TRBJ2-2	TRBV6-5	CASRSRYRAGELFF
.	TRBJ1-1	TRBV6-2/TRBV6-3	CASSRPAAGRTEAFF
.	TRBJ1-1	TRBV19	CASEGERQQAFF
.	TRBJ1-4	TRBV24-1	CATSDSGGAGSNEKLFF
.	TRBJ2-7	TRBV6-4	CASRGGLWDEQYF
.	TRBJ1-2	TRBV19	CASRTPNRANYGYTF
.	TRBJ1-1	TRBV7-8	CASSLLTQQGNTEAFF
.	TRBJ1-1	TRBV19	CASRRDRDLEAFF
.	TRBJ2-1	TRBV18	CASSPSNPGQALNEQFF
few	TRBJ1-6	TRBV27	CASSLGAGYSPLHF
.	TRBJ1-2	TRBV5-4	CASSSVYSGANYGYTF
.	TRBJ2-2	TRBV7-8	CASSLGGGAGYGGELFF
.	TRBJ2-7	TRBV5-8	CASSSTGTGIFYEQYF
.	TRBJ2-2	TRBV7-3	CASSAGGLTGELFF
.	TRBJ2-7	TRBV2	CASTGTGGYEQYF
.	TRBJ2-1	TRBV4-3	CASSQATGGNPVEQFF
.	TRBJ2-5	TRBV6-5	CASSPGQQETQYF
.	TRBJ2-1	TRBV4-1	CASSQDLIQVRGEQFF
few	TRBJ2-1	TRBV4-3	CASSQEDTSSEQFF
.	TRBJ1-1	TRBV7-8	CASSHTRGDRTEAFF
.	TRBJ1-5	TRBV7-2	CASSLWAGGNQPQHF
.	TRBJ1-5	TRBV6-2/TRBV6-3	CASSYTGTGGSNQPQHF
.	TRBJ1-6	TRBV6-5	CASRYAPLNSPLHF
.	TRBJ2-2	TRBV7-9	CASSFGQVNTGELFF